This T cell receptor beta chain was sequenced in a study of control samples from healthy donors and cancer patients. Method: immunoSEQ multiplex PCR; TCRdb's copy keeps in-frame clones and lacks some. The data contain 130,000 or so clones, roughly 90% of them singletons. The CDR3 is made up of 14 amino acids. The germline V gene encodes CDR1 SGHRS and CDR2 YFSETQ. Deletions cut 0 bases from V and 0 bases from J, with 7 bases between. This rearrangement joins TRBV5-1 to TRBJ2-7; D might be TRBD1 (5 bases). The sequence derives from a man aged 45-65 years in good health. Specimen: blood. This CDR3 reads CASSLDRSSYEQYF. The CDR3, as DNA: TGCGCCAGCAGCTTGGACAGGAGCTCCTACGAGCAGTACTTC. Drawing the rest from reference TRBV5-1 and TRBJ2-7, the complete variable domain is KAGVTQTPRYLIKTRGQQVTLSCSPISGHRSVSWYQQTPGQGLQFLFEYFSETQRNKGNFPGRFSGRQFSNSRSEMNVSTLELGDSALYLCASSLDRSSYEQYFGPGTRLTVT.